This T cell receptor (beta chain) derives from a study of T-cell memory formation after mild COVID-19. General study results and limits: The main location of contracting CD4+ clones was CM and EM, and that of contracting CD8+ clones was EMRA. In second-wave clones peaking day 37, SARS-CoV-2 specificity remained unconfirmed. Later expanders leaned CD4+, whereas clones that contracted between day 15 and 85 were balanced CD4/CD8.

The germline V gene has CDR1 SGHVS and CDR2 FQNEAQ. Trimming took off 5 bases at V and 1 base at J, with 20 bases between the two ends. CDR3 length: 17 residues. This clonotype was counted a few times. What it binds is not known. TCRdb passed the 5' RACE reads through MiXCR, listing each CDR3 protein once. The sample lists 200,000 to 250,000 distinct CDR3 sequences, 15% to 17% occurring once. The chain employs TRBV7-8 and TRBJ1-1; D not certain. The specimen was PBMCs or a T cell subset sorted from them (not recorded which). The sequence was obtained from an adult woman who had mild COVID-19 (a few samples of this study predate the infection). Cell type and time point are not known. The CDR3 region is CASSPHVGLRKNTEAFF. In DNA, the CDR3 is TGTGCCAGCAGCCCCCATGTAGGGTTGAGGAAGAACACTGAAGCTTTCTTT.